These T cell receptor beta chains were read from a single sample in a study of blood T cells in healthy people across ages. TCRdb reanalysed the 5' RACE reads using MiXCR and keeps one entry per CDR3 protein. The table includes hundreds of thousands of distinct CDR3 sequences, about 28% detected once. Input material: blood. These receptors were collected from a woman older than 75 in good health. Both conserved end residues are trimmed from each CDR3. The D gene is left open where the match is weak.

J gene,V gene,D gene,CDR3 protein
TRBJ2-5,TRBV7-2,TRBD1,ASSSPGQGAQPY
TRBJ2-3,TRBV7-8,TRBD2,ASSLVVAGGPDTQY
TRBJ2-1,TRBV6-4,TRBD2,ASSPLGLAGAYNEQF
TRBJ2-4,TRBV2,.,ASRGGGANIQY
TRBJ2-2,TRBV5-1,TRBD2,ASSPRGLAGGISTGELF
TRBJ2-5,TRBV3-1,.,ASSQGTLARETQY
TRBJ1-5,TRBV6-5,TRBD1,ASSTDRFGNQPQH
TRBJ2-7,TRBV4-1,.,ASRPATGEQY
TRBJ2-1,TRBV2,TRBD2,ASRLLAGDYNEQF
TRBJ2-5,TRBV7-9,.,ASSLVGRGETQY
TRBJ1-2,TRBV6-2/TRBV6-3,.,ASTTGGPSFYGYT
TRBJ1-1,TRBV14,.,ASSQHRVEAF
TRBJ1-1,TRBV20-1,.,SARDGTITEAF
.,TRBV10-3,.,AISVAGSNQPQY
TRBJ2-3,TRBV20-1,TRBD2,SARGPAGDSDTQY
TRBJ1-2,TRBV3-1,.,ASSQGEGNYGYT
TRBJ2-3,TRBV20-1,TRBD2,SARGTSGGLADTQY
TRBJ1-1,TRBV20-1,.,SARVPLVMNTEAF
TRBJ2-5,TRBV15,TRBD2,ATSRGGTSGVETQY
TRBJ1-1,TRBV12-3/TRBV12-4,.,ASRSMRTARSEAF
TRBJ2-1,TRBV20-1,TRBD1,SASRSGQGADEQF
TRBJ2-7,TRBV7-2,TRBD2,ASSLTTSGGAWTYEQY
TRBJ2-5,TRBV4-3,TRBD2,ASSQAGGETQY
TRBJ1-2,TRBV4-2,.,ASSQDRGVGYT
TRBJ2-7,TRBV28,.,ASSPPGPGSYEQY
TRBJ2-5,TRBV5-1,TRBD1,ASSPGQGAKGTQY
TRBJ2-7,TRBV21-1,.,ASSKEGQGPRSYAQY
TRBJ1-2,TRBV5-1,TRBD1,ASSLGTGSNYGYT
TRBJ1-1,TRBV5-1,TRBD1,ASSETGQENTEAF
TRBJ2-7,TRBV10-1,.,ASSDGSYEQY
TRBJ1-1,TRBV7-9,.,ASSLILTENSVGAF
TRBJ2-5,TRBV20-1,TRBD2,SANDGLAGGSGTQY
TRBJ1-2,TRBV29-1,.,SGRGISDYGYT
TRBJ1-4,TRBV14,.,ASSQRGGPTNEKLF
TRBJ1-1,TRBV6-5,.,ASSYSMSPARTLGTEAF
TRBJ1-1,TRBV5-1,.,ASSLIEGNTEAF
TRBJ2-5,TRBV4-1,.,ASSQVGRETQY
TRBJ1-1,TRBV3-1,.,ASSAITGNTEAF
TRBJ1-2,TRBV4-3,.,ASSQPGGPANYGYT
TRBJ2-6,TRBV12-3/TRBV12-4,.,ASSPTGLSGANVLT
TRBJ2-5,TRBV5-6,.,ASSFGGVGETQY
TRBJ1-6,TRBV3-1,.,ASSLGIWYNSPLH
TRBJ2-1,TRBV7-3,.,ASSLDSSSEQF
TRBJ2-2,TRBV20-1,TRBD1,SAWGQGRTGELF
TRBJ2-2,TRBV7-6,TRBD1,ASSWTGGDTGELF
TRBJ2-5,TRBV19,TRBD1,ASSKGQGGETQY
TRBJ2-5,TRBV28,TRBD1,ASSLYDRG
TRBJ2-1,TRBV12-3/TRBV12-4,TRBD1,ASSLSSGQGAREQF
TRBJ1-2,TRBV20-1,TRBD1,SASLQGARGYT
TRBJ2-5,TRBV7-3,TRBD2,ASSLTSGLAETQY
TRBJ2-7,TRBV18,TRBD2,ASSPRTSGGYEQY
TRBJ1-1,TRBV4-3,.,ASSQASMNTEAF
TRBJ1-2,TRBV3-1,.,ASSQERGYGYT
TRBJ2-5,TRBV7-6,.,ASIPRTGPRETQY
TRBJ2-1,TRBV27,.,ASSPHRDPYYNEQF